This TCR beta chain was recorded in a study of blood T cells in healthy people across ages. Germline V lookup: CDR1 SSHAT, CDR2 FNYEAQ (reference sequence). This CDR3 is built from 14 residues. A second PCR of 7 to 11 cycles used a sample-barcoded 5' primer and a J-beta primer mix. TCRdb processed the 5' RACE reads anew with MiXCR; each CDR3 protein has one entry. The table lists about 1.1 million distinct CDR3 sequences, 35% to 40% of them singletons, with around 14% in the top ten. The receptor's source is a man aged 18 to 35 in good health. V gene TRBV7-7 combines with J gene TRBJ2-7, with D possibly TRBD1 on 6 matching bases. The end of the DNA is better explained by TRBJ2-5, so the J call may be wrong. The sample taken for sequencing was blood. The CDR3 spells CASSLGATEETQYF. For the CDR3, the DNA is TGTGCCAGCAGCTTGGGGGCCACGGAAGAGACCCAGTACTTC.